The T cell receptor beta chain under discussion was sequenced for a study of CD8+CD57+ T cells in acquired aplastic anemia. Looking at the study overall: DNA from sorted CD4+ and CD8+ cells averaged about 3.2 ug.

Regarding the study as a whole: Comparison of patients with controls identified approximately 28 shared CD8+ CDR3 sequences.

TCR beta VDJ and CDR3 profiling used genomic DNA as template. TCRdb re-called the reads with MiXCR, one entry per CDR3 protein. The sample holds just over 40,000 distinct CDR3 sequences, roughly two thirds seen once. At least ten counts were recorded for this clonotype. The target antigen is unknown. This CDR3 has 15 amino acids. Trimming removed 3 bases at V and 6 bases at J, with 15 bases between. CDR1 and CDR2 (germline): MGHDK, SYGVNS. In patients chosen for sequencing, flow cytometry had shown CD8+CD57+ cell expansion. No therapy was given to patients before blood sampling. This receptor was taken from a human donor with aplastic anemia. Sequenced sample: sorted CD4+, CD8+, or CD8+CD57+ T cells (not recorded which) from PBMCs. This chain uses TRBV25-1 with TRBJ1-5; D remains ambiguous. CDR3 sequence reads: CASSEGAGDGQPQHF. For the CDR3, the DNA is TGTGCCAGCAGTGAGGGTGCAGGAGACGGTCAGCCCCAGCATTTT.